This T cell receptor beta chain was identified in a study of cytomegalovirus exposure and HLA in healthy donors. Study at large: Early released data comprised about 90 million unique TCRs from HLA-typed donors. General study points: Differences between HLA loci emerged in a later analysis of TCR association rates, with DRB1 most and HLA-C fewest.

The CDR3 is 14 amino acids. V trimming: 5 bases; J trimming: 3 bases; junction bases outside the gene matches: 4. Germline-derived CDR1 and CDR2 are MNHEY and SMNVEV (reference sequence). A word on this clone: Its antigen is not identified.

The study ran its PCR with 60 Vbeta and 13 Jbeta primers. Here immunoSEQ multiplex PCR was the method, and the copy in TCRdb shows in-frame clones only, minus some. The table has approximately 140,000 clones, approximately 80% seen once. Sequencing was done on a sample of PBMCs. This clonotype was obtained from a man in his fifties in good health and CMV-seronegative. This rearrangement joins TRBV27 to TRBJ2-5; 9 bases are a match to TRBD1. This CDR3 reads CASSRDRGEETQYF. As DNA, the CDR3 is TGTGCCAGCAGTCGAGACAGGGGGGAAGAGACCCAGTACTTC.